This entry describes one T cell receptor (beta chain). No antigen is known for it. The CDR3 spans 15 residues. Germline CDR1 and CDR2: PRHDT and FYEKMQ (reference sequence). V lost 5 bases, J lost 2 bases, and 7 bases stayed unmatched. This entry comes from a study of cytomegalovirus exposure and HLA in healthy donors. Study-wide points: Researchers catalogued about 150 TCR beta chains as cytomegalovirus-associated. Most TCR beta V segments were productive about 90% or about 30% of the time in an earlier analysis. The study had only CMV serostatus as immune exposure information.

Both 60 Vbeta primers and 13 Jbeta primers went into the PCR. Some clones are missing from TCRdb's copy, which holds only in-frame ones; the method was immunoSEQ multiplex PCR. The sample contains 150,000 or so clones, roughly 79% of which appear only once. The donors gave bone marrow, and they were healthy. This TCR was recovered from a woman aged 40 to 50 in good health and CMV-seropositive. Material: PBMCs. The chain joins TRBV13 to TRBJ2-3; 7 bases map to TRBD1. CDR3 DNA: TGTGCCAGCAGCCCAGACAGGGCTAACACAGATACGCAGTATTTT. Its protein product is CASSPDRANTDTQYF.